Listed here are 9 T cell receptor beta chains from one sample, sequenced in a study of blood T cell repertoires in COVID-19. The method was immunoSEQ multiplex PCR; TCRdb's version includes in-frame clones alone and lacks a portion of them. This sample has 100,000 or so clones, with about 84% found just once. Material for sequencing was peripheral blood. These receptors were taken from a human donor in a cohort sampled during active COVID-19.

This chain connects TRBV5-1 to TRBJ1-2; tentatively, D is TRBD1 (5 bases). The CDR3 loop spans 13 amino acids. The V and J ends lost 0 bases and 4 bases respectively, with 7 bases between them. From germline, CDR1 is SGHRS and CDR2 YFSETQ. CDR3 residues: CASSLGTTYGYTF. In nucleotides, the CDR3 is TGCGCCAGCAGCTTGGGGACAACCTATGGCTACACCTTC.

The chain uses TRBV5-5 and TRBJ2-7, with 7 bases identical to TRBD2. CDR1 is SGHKS and CDR2 is YYEKEE in the germline V gene (reference sequence). This CDR3 region has 15 residues. After removal of 2 bases from V and 4 bases from J, the junction contained 9 bases not matched to a gene. In DNA, the CDR3 is TGTGCCAGCAGCTTTGTGCGGGGGATGGCGTACGAGCAGTACTTC. This encodes CASSFVRGMAYEQYF. The whole variable domain, remainder taken from reference TRBV5-5 and TRBJ2-7, is DAGVTQSPTHLIKTRGQQVTLRCSPISGHKSVSWYQQVLGQGPQFIFQYYEKEERGRGNFPDRFSARQFPNYSSELNVNALLLGDSALYLCASSFVRGMAYEQYFGPGTRLTVT.

This clone appeared a single time. The genes are TRBV11-3 and TRBJ2-6; 10 bases line up with TRBD1. CDR3 size: 17 residues. CDR1 and CDR2 (germline): SGHNT, YENEEA. V gave up 4 bases and J gave up 2 bases; unmatched junction bases: 5. This CDR3 is CASSSRDRGAGANVLTF. Here the CDR3 DNA reads TGTGCCAGCAGCTCACGGGACAGGGGTGCTGGGGCCAACGTCCTGACTTTC.

The chain carries TRBV9 and TRBJ2-1; 8 nucleotides line up with TRBD2. V lost 0 bases, J lost 2 bases, and 4 bases stayed unmatched. CDR3 length equals 16 residues. The V gene's germline CDR1 is SGDLS and CDR2 YYNGEE. CDR3 residues: CASSVAGGFTYNEQFF. The CDR3 nucleotides are TGTGCCAGCAGCGTAGCGGGGGGGTTTACCTACAATGAGCAGTTCTTC.

This chain joins TRBV27 and TRBJ1-1; D not certain. Germline values: CDR1 MNHEY, CDR2 SMNVEV (reference sequence). The CDR3 covers 15 residues. The V end lost 7 bases, the J end lost 3 bases, and 18 bases lay between the germline ends. The CDR3 loop reads CASTARRARDTEAFF. CDR3 bases: TGTGCCAGCACCGCGAGGAGGGCTAGGGACACTGAAGCTTTCTTT.

The CDR3 reads CASSQSGTLGEQFF. The CDR3 bases are TGTGCCAGCAGCCAAAGCGGGACTCTCGGTGAGCAGTTCTTC. V and J are TRBV3-1 (or the pseudogene TRBV3-2) and TRBJ2-1; 7 bases map to TRBD2. The CDR3 runs 14 residues. In germline, CDR1 is LGHDT, CDR2 YNNKEL (reference sequence). With V trimmed by 2 bases and J by 9 bases, 7 bases remained unmatched.

The chain has TRBV15 and TRBJ1-1, with unresolved D. Looked up from germline, CDR1 is LNHNV and CDR2 is YYDKDF (reference sequence). CDR3 length equals 15 residues. V lost 0 bases, J lost 1 base, and 9 bases lay in between. The CDR3 region has the DNA TGTGCCACCAGCAGAGATCTAGCGAGGAACACTGAAGCTTTCTTT. Encoded protein: CATSRDLARNTEAFF.

The chain uses TRBV5-1 and TRBJ2-2, with a weak D call TRBD1 (6 bases). V was trimmed by 4 bases and J by 6 bases, leaving 19 bases between them. The CDR3 runs 16 residues. Germline V lookup: CDR1 SGHRS, CDR2 YFSETQ. DNA of the CDR3: TGCGCCAGCAGCCCAACAGGGCCAACCGGGGCCGGGGAGCTGTTTTTT. Translating gives CASSPTGPTGAGELFF.

The gene calls are TRBV7-9 and TRBJ2-3; 14 bases are shared with TRBD2. The length of the CDR3 is 17 residues. Germline assignment: CDR1 SEHNR and CDR2 FQNEAQ (reference sequence). V shed 2 bases, J shed 3 bases, and the junction held 4 bases outside the gene matches. In nucleotides, the CDR3 is TGTGCCAGCAGCTTACTGCGACTAGCGGGGGGGACAGATACGCAGTATTTT. This gives the protein CASSLLRLAGGTDTQYF.